The entry below gives a single T cell receptor (beta chain) sequence along with its context. Clones were sequenced by immunoSEQ multiplex PCR, and TCRdb holds only the in-frame ones, with some missing. Of approximately 120,000 clones in the sample, approximately 74% were seen once. The data stem from a study of blood T cell repertoires in COVID-19. Trimming stripped 1 base from V and 6 bases from J, with 7 bases between. CDR3 length equals 13 residues. Germline V gives CDR1 SGHDT, CDR2 YYEEEE. V usage is TRBV5-6 and J usage is TRBJ2-2; unclear D gene. Material: peripheral blood. The TCR sequence derives from an elderly man with COVID-19, enrolled during active disease. CDR3: CASSLRVAGELFF. The CDR3 bases are TGTGCCAGCAGCTTGCGGGTGGCCGGGGAGCTGTTTTTT.